The present T cell receptor (beta chain) was sequenced within a study of blood T cell repertoires in COVID-19. Looking at the study overall: Samples of COVID-19 (acute and convalescent) were obtained from the United States, Italy and Spain. T cells, B-cell-depleted T cells, or PBMCs provided the cDNA or gDNA that served as material.

In the study's own analysis: Amplification of reference gene primers was used by the study to estimate nucleated cell counts. Clones were sequenced by immunoSEQ multiplex PCR, and TCRdb holds only the in-frame ones, with some missing. V, J and clone size are taken as reported in that table, and D and trimming were inferred from the DNA itself. The repertoire holds 70,000 or so clones, with more than 75% as singletons. The germline CDR1 and CDR2 sequences are KGHSH and LQKENI. V lost 3 bases, J lost 5 bases, and 11 bases lay in between. CDR3 size: 13 residues. The TCR comes from a man aged 70-80 years with active or convalescent COVID-19. Sequences were obtained from peripheral blood. The chain uses TRBV18 and TRBJ2-7, with a weak D call TRBD2 (5 bases). The CDR3 DNA sequence: TGTGCCAGCTCACCCCGGGGTAGTGACGAGCAGTACTTC. It codes for CASSPRGSDEQYF.